This T cell receptor (beta chain) is from a study of T cell responses to AZD1222 COVID-19 vaccine. Looked up from germline, CDR1 is ENHRY and CDR2 is SYGVKD. The CDR3 contains 16 residues. The V gene end was trimmed by 6 bases and the J gene end by 3 bases; junction bases not matched to a gene: 8. The protocol was immunoSEQ multiplex PCR, while the TCRdb copy is restricted to in-frame clones and leaves out a portion. This table has tens of thousands of clones, over 70% appearing once. The V and J genes are TRBV10-3 and TRBJ2-7, with 13 bases fitting TRBD2. This receptor was taken from an adult who received the AZD1222 COVID-19 vaccine. Here the sequenced sample was peripheral blood, taken 28 days after the second AZD1222 dose. The CDR3 reads CAISTGTSGTIYEQYF. The DNA for the CDR3 is TGTGCCATCAGCACCGGGACTAGCGGGACTATCTACGAGCAGTACTTC.